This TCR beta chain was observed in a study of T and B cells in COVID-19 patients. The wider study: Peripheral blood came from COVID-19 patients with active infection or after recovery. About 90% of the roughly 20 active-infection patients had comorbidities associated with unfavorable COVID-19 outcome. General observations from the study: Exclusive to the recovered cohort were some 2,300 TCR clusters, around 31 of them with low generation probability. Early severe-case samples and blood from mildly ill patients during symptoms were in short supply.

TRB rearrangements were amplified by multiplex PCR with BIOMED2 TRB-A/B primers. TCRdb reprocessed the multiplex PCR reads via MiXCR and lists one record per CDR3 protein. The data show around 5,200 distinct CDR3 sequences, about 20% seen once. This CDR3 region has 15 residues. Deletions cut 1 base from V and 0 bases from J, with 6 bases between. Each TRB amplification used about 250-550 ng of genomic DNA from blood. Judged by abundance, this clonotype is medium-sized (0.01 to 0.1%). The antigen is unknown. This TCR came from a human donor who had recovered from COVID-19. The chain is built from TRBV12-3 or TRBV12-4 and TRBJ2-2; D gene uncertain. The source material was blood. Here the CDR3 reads CASSLGRTNTGELFF. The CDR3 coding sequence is TGTGCCAGCAGTTTAGGACGGACGAACACCGGGGAGCTGTTTTTT.